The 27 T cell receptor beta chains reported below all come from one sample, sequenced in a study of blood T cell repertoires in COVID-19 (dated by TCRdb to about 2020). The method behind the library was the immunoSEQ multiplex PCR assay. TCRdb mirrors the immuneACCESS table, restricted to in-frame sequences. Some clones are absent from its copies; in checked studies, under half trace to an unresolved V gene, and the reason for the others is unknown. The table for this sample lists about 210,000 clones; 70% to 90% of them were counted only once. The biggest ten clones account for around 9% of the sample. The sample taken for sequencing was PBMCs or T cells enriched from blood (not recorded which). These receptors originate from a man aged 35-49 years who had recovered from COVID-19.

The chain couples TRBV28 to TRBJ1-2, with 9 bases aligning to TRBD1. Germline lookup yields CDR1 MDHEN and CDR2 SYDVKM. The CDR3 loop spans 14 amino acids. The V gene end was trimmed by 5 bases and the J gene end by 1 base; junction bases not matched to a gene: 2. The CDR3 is CASSPGQGNYGYTF. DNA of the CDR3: TGTGCCAGCAGTCCGGGACAGGGTAACTATGGCTACACCTTC.

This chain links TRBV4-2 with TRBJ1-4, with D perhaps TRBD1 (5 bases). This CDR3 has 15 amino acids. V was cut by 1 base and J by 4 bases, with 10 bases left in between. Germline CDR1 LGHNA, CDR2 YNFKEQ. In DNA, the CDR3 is TGTGCCAGCAGCCAAGCAGACAGCCTTAATGAAAAACTGTTTTTT. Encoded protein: CASSQADSLNEKLFF.

This CDR3 is CASGLYRGQRTEAFF. CDR3 nucleotide sequence: TGTGCTAGTGGTCTATATCGAGGGCAAAGGACTGAAGCTTTCTTT. The chain carries TRBV12-5 and TRBJ1-1, with D unresolved. Trimming removed 5 bases from V and 5 bases from J, with 18 bases in between. Germline CDR1 is LGHNT and CDR2 is FRNRAP. The CDR3 runs to 15 residues.

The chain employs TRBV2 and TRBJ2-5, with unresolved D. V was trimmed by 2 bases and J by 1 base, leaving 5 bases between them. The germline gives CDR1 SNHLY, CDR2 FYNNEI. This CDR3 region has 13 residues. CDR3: CASSEYFQETQYF. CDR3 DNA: TGTGCCAGCAGTGAATATTTCCAAGAGACCCAGTACTTC.

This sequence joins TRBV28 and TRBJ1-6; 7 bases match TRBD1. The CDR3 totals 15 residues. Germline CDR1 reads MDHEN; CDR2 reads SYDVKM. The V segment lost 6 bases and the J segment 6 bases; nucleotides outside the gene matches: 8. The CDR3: CASRLGQPSNSPLHF. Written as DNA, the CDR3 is TGTGCCAGCAGGCTGGGACAGCCTTCTAATTCACCCCTCCACTTT.

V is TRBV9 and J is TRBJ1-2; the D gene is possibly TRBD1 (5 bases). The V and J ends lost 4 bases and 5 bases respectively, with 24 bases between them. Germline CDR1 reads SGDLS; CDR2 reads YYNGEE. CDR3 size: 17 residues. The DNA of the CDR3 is TGTGCCAGCAGCTTTAGTACGGGACTCACCCTCGGGTATGGCTACACCTTC. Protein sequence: CASSFSTGLTLGYGYTF.

In nucleotides, the CDR3 is TGTGCCAGCAGTGACACAGGCGTACCTGCAAATTCACCCCTCCACTTT. It specifies CASSDTGVPANSPLHF. The chain links TRBV6-1 to TRBJ1-6; D is perhaps TRBD1 (5 bases). Germline V gene data show CDR1 as MNHNS and CDR2 as SASEGT. Between the trimmed V and J ends, which lost 3 bases and 7 bases, there was a span of 16 bases. CDR3 size: 16 residues.

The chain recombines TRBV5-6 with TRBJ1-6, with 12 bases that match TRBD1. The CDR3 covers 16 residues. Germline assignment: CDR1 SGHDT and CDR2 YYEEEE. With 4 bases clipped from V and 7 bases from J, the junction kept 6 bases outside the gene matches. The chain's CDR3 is CASSLGTGGGNSPLHF. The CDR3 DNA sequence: TGTGCCAGCAGCCTAGGGACAGGGGGCGGCAATTCACCCCTCCACTTT.

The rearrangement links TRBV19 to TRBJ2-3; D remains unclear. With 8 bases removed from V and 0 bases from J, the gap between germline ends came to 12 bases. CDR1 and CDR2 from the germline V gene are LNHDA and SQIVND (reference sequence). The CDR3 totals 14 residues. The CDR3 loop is CASVGLPSTDTQYF. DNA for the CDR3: TGTGCCAGTGTGGGCCTCCCCAGCACAGATACGCAGTATTTT.

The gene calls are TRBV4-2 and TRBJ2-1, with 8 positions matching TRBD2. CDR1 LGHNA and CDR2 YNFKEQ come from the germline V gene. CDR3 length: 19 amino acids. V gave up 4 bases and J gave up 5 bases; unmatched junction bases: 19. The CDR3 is CASSLKPEPGLVDNNEQFF. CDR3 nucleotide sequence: TGTGCCAGCAGCCTTAAACCTGAACCGGGACTAGTAGACAACAATGAGCAGTTCTTC.

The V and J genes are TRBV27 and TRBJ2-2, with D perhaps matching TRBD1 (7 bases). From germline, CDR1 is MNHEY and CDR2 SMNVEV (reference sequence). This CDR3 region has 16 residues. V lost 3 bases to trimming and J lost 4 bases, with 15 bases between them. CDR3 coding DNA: TGTGCCAGCAGTTTCGGGAGACAGGGTTTCACCGGGGAGCTGTTTTTT. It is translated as CASSFGRQGFTGELFF.

The CDR3 is CASSPTGVNTGELFF. The CDR3 DNA reads TGTGCCAGCAGCCCGACAGGGGTGAACACCGGGGAGCTGTTTTTT. V gene TRBV4-2 combines with J gene TRBJ2-2; 8 positions match TRBD1. CDR3 length: 15 residues. V was clipped by 4 bases and J by 1 base; unmatched bases: 2. Germline-derived CDR1 and CDR2 are LGHNA and YNFKEQ.

The CDR3 bases are TGTGCCACCAGCAGAACCGGGACTACCAATGAGCAGTTCTTC. Translated: CATSRTGTTNEQFF. The chain employs TRBV15 and TRBJ2-1; TRBD2 agrees at 7 bases. V shed 2 bases, J shed 6 bases, and the junction held 4 bases outside the gene matches. Looked up from germline, CDR1 is LNHNV and CDR2 is YYDKDF (reference sequence). This CDR3 is 14 amino acids long. The variable domain in full, with the rest retrieved from reference TRBV15 and TRBJ2-1, is DAMVIQNPRYQVTQFGKPVTLSCSQTLNHNVMYWYQQKSSQAPKLLFHYYDKDFNNEADTPDNFQSRRPNTSFCFLDIRSPGLGDTAMYLCATSRTGTTNEQFFGPGTRLTVL.

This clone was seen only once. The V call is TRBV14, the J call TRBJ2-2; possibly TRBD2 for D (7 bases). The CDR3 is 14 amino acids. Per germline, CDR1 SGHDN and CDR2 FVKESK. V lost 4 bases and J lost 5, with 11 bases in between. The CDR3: CASSPQGGTGELFF. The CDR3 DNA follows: TGTGCCAGCAGCCCACAGGGAGGGACCGGGGAGCTGTTTTTT.

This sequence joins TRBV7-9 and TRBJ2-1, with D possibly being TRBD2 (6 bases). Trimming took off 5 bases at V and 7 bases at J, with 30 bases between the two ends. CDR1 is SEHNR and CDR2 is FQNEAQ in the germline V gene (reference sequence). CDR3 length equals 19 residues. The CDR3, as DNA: TGTGCCAGCAGCGGAGTGGGGGGAACCGGGACGTTAGTAAATAATGAGCAGTTCTTC. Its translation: CASSGVGGTGTLVNNEQFF.

The CDR3 is CASSVYLIRDYTF. For the CDR3, the DNA is TGTGCCAGCAGTGTATATTTAATACGGGACTACACCTTC. V gene TRBV7-2 combines with J gene TRBJ1-2; D uncertain. Germline V gives CDR1 SGHTA, CDR2 FQGNSA. The CDR3 is 13 residues long. V gave up 6 bases and J gave up 10 bases, with 18 bases separating them.

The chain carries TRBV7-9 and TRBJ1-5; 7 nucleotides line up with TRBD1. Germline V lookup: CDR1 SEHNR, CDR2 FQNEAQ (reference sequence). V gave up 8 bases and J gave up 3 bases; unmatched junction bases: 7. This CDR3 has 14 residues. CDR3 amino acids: CASGIGQDNQPQHF. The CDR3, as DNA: TGTGCCAGCGGGATAGGACAGGACAATCAGCCCCAGCATTTT.

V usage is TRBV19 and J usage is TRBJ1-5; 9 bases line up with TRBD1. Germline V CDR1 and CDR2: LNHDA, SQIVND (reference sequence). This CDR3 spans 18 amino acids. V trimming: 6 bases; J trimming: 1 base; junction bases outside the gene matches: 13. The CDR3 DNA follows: TGTGCCAGTAGACGGGACAGGGAGGCCTATCTGAGCAATCAGCCCCAGCATTTT. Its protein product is CASRRDREAYLSNQPQHF.

CDR3 nucleotides: TGTGCCAGCAGCACTACTTGGGACAGGGGATCTGAAGCTTTCTTT. Its protein is CASSTTWDRGSEAFF. This rearrangement joins TRBV7-9 to TRBJ1-1; 10 bases are a match to TRBD1. V shed 5 bases and J 6 bases; nucleotides not matched to a gene: 9. CDR3 length: 15 amino acids. Germline CDR1 reads SEHNR; CDR2 reads FQNEAQ (reference sequence).

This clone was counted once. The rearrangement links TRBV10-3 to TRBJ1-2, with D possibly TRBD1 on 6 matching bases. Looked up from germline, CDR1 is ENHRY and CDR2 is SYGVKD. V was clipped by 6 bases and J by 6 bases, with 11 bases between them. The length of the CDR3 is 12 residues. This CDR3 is CAIRRQVHGYTF. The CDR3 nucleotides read TGTGCCATCAGACGACAGGTTCATGGCTACACCTTC.

The CDR3 is CATSEAGQNTEAFF. DNA for the CDR3: TGTGCCACCAGTGAGGCCGGACAGAACACTGAAGCTTTCTTT. The chain combines TRBV24-1 with TRBJ1-1; D is perhaps TRBD1 (5 bases). Trimming stripped 4 bases from V and 1 base from J, with 9 bases between. The V gene's germline CDR1 is KGHDR and CDR2 SFDVKD. The CDR3 extends over 14 amino acids.

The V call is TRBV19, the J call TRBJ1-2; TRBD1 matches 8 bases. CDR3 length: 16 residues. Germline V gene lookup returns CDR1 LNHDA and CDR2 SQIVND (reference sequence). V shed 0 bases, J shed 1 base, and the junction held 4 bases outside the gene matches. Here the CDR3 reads CASSIEGTGHNYGYTF. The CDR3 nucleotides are TGTGCCAGTAGTATAGAAGGGACAGGCCATAACTATGGCTACACCTTC.

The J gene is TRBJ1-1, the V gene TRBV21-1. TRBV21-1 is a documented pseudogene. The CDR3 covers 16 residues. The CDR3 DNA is TGTGCCAGCAGCAAAGCCTCGGGATCCCTGGGAGCTGAAGCTTTCTTT. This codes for CASSKASGSLGAEAFF.

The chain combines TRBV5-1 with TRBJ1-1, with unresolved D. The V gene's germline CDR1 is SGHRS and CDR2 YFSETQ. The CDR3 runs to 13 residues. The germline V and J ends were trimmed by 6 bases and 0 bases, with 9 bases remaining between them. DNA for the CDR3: TGCGCCAGCATGCGCGACATGAACACTGAAGCTTTCTTT. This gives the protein CASMRDMNTEAFF.

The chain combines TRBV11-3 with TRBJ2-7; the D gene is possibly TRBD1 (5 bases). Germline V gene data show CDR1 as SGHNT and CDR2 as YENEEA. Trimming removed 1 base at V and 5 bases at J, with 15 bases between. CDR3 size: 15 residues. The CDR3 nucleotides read TGTGCCAGCAGCTTAGGGGGCTCCCGAATGGACGAGCAGTACTTC. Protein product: CASSLGGSRMDEQYF.

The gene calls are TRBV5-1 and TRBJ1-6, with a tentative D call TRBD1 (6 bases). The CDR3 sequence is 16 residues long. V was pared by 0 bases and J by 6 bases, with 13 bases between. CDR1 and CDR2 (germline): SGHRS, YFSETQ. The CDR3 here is CASSLAIDRPNSPLHF. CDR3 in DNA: TGCGCCAGCAGCTTGGCCATAGACAGGCCTAATTCACCCCTCCACTTT.

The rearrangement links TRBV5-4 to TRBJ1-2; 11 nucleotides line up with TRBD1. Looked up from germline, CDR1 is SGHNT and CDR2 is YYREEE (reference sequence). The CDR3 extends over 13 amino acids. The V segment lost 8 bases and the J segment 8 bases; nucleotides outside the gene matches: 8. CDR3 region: CASRQGTGGGYTF. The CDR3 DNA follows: TGTGCCAGTAGGCAGGGGACAGGGGGGGGCTACACCTTC.